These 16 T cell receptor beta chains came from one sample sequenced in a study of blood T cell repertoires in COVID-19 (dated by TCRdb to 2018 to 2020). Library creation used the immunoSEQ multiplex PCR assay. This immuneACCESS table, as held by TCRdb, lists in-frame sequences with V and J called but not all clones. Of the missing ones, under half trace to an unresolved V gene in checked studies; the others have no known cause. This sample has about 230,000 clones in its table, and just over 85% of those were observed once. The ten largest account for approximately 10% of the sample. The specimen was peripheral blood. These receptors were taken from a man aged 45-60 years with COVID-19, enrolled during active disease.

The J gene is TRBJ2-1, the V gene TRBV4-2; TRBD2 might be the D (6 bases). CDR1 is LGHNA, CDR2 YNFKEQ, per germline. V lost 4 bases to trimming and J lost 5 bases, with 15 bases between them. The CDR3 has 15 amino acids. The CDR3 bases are TGTGCCAGCAGCCCACGAAGCGGAGGGAACAATGAGCAGTTCTTC. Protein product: CASSPRSGGNNEQFF.

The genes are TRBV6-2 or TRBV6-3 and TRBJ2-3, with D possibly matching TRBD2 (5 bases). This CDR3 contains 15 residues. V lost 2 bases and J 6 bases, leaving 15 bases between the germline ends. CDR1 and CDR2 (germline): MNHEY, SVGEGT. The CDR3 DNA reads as TGTGCCAGCAGTTACCAGGCGGGTTCTTGGGATACGCAGTATTTT. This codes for CASSYQAGSWDTQYF.

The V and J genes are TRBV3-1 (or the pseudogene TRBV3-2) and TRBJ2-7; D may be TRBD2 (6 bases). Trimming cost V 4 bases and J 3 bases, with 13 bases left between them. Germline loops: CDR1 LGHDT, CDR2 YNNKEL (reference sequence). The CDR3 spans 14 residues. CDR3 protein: CASSLRQGGYEQYF. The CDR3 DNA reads TGTGCCAGCAGCCTCCGCCAGGGAGGCTACGAGCAGTACTTC.

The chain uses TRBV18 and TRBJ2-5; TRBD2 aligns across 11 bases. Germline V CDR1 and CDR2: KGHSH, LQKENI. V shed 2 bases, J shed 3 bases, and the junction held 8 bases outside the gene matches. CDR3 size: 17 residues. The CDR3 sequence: CASSPISFSGREETQYF. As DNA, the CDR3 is TGTGCCAGCTCACCAATAAGCTTTAGCGGGAGGGAAGAGACCCAGTACTTC.

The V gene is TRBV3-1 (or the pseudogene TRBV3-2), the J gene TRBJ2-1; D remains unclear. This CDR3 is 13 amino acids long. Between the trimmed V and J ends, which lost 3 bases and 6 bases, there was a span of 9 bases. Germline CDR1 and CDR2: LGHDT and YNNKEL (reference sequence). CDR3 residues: CASSQHLTNEQFF. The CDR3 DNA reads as TGTGCCAGCAGCCAGCACCTAACCAATGAGCAGTTCTTC.

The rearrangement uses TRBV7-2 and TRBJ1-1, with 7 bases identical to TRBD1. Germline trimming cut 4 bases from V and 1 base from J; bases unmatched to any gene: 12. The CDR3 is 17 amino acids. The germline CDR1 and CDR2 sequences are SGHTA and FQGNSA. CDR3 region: CASSSVRTGLPNTEAFF. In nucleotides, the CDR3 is TGTGCCAGCAGCTCAGTCAGGACAGGCCTACCGAACACTGAAGCTTTCTTT. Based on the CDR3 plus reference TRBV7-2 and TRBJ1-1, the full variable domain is GAGVSQSPSNKVTEKGKDVELRCDPISGHTALYWYRQSLGQGLEFLIYFQGNSAPDKSGLPSDRFSAERTGGSVSTLTIQRTQQEDSAVYLCASSSVRTGLPNTEAFFGQGTRLTVV.

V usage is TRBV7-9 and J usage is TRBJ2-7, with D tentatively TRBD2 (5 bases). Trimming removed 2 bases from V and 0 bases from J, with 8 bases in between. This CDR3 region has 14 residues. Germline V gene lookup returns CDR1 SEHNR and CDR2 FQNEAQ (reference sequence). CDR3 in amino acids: CASSLSGDSYEQYF. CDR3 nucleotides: TGTGCCAGCAGCTTAAGCGGAGACTCCTACGAGCAGTACTTC.

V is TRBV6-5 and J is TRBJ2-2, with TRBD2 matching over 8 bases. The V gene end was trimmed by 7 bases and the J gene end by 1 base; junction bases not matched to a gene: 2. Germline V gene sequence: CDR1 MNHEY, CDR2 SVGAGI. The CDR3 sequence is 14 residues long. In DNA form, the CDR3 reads TGTGCCAGCAAAACTAGCGGGAACACCGGGGAGCTGTTTTTT. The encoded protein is CASKTSGNTGELFF.

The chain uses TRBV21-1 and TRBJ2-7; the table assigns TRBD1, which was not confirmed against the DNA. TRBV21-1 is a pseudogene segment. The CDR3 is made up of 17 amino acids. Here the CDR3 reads CASSKRPRQGATYEQYF. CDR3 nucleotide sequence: TGTGCCAGCAGCAAGCGGCCCCGACAGGGAGCAACCTACGAGCAGTACTTC.

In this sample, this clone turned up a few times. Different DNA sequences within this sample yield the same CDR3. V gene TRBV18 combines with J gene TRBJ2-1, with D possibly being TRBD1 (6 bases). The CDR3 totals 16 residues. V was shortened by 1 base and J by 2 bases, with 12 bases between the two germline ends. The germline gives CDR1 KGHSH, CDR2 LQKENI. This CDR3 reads CASSPRFRGTYNEQFF. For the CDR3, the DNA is TGTGCCAGCTCACCACGGTTCAGGGGAACCTACAATGAGCAGTTCTTC.

This chain's CDR3 is CASVPGTVFSEQFF. The CDR3 DNA reads TGTGCTAGTGTCCCCGGGACAGTCTTCTCTGAGCAGTTCTTC. The chain links TRBV12-5 to TRBJ2-1, with 7 bases aligning to TRBD1. V was clipped by 7 bases and J by 9 bases; unmatched bases: 12. The CDR3 is made up of 14 amino acids. Germline values: CDR1 LGHNT, CDR2 FRNRAP.

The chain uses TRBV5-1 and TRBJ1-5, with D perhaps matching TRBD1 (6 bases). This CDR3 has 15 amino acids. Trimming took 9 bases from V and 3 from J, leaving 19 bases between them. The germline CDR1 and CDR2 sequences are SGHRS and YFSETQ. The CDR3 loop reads CATTGQRHDNQPQHF. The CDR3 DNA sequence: TGCGCCACCACCGGACAGCGCCATGACAATCAGCCCCAGCATTTT.

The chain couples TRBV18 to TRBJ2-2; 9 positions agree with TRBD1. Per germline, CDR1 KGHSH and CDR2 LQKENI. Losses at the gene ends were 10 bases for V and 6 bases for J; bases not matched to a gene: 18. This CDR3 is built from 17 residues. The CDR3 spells CATTLMSGQGVAGELFF. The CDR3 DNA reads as TGTGCCACCACGCTGATGTCGGGACAGGGTGTTGCCGGGGAGCTGTTTTTT.

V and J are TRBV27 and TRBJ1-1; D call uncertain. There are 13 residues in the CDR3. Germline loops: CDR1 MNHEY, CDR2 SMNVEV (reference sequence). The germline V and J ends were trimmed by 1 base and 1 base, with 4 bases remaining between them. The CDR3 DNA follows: TGTGCCAGCAGTTTATTACAGAACACTGAAGCTTTCTTT. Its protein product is CASSLLQNTEAFF.

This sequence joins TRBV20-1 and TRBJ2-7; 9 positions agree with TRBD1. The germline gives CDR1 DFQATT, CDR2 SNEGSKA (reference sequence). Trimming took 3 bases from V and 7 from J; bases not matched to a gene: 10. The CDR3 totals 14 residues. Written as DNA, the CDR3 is TGCAGTGCTAGTAACGGGACAGGGTCGAAGGAGCAGTACTTC. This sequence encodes CSASNGTGSKEQYF.

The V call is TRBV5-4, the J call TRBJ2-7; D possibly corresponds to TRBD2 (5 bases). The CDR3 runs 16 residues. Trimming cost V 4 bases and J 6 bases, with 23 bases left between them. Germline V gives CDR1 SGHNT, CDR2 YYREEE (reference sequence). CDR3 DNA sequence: TGTGCCAGCAGCCCCCCCAAAATGAGCGGTGTTGGCGAGCAGTACTTC. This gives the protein CASSPPKMSGVGEQYF.